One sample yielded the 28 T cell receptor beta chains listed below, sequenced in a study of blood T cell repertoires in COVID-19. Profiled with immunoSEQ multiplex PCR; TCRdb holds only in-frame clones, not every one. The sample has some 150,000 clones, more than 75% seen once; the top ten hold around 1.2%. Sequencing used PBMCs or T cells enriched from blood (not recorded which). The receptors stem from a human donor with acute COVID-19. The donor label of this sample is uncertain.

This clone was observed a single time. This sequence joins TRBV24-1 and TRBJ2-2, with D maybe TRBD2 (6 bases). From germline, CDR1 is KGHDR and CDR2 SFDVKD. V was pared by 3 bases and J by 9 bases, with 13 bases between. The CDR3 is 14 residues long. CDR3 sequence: CATSDPGDSRELFF. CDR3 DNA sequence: TGTGCCACCAGTGATCCGGGGGATAGTCGGGAGCTGTTTTTT.

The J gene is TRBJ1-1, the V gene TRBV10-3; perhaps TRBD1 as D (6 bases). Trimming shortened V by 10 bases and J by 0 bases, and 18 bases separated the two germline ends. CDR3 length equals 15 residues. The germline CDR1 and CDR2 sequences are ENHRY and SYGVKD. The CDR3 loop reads CATSQGRGMNTEAFF. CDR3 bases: TGTGCCACCAGCCAGGGGAGGGGGATGAACACTGAAGCTTTCTTT.

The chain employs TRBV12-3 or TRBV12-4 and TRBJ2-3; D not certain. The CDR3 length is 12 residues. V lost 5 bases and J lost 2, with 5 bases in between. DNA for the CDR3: TGTGCCAGCAGTCCAAACACAGATACGCAGTATTTT. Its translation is CASSPNTDTQYF.

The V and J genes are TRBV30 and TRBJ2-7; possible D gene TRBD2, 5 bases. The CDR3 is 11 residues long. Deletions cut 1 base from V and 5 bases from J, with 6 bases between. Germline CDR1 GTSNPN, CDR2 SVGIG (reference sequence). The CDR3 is CAWSARDEQYF. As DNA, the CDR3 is TGTGCCTGGAGTGCGAGGGACGAGCAGTACTTC.

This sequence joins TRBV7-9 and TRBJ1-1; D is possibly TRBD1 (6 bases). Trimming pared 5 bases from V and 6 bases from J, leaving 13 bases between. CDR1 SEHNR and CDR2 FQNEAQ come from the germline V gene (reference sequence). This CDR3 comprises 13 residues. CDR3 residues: CASSPGTLPEAFF. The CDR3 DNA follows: TGTGCCAGCAGCCCTGGGACATTACCTGAAGCTTTCTTT.

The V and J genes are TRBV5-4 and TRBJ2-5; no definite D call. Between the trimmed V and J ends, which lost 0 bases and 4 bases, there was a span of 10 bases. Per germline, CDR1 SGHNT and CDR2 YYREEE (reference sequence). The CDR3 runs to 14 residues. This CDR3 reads CASSLVSSVETQYF. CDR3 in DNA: TGTGCCAGCAGCTTGGTTTCCAGCGTAGAGACCCAGTACTTC.

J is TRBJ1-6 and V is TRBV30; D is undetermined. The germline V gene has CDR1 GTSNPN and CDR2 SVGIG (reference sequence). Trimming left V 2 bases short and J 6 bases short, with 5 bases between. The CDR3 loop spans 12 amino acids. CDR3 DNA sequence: TGTGCCTGGAGTCTCAGTAATTCACCCCTCCACTTT. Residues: CAWSLSNSPLHF.

The CDR3 DNA is TGTGCCAGCCGGGACAGGGGGCTCTTCGTCGGCTACACCTTC. Residues: CASRDRGLFVGYTF. The rearrangement joins TRBV2 to TRBJ1-2; 12 bases are a match to TRBD1. This CDR3 has 14 amino acids. After removal of 8 bases from V and 8 bases from J, the junction contained 9 bases not matched to a gene. The germline V gene has CDR1 SNHLY and CDR2 FYNNEI.

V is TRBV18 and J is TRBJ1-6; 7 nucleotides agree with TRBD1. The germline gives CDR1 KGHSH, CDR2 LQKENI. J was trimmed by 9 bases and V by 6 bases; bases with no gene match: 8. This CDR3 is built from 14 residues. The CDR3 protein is CASSPDRTSSPLHF. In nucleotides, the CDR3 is TGTGCCAGCTCGCCGGACAGGACCAGTTCACCCCTCCACTTT.

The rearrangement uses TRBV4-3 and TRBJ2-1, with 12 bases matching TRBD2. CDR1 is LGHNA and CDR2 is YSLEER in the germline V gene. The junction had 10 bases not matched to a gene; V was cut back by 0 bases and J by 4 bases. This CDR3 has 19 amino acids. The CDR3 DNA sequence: TGCGCCAGCAGCCAAGAGCCCCCACTAGCGGGGGGCGTTTACAATGAGCAGTTCTTC. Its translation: CASSQEPPLAGGVYNEQFF.

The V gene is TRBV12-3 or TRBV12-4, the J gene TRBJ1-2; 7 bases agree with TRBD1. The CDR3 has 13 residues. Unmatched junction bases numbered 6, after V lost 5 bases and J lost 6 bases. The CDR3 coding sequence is TGTGCCAGCAGTCCACAGGGGTGGCATGGCTACACCTTC. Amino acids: CASSPQGWHGYTF.

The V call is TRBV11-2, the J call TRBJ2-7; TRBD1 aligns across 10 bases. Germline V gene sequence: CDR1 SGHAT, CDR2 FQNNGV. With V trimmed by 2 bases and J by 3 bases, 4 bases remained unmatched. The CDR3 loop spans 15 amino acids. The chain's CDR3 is CASSLIRDRGYEQYF. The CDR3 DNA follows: TGTGCCAGCAGCTTAATCCGGGACAGGGGCTACGAGCAGTACTTC. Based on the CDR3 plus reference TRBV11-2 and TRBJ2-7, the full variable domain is EAGVAQSPRYKIIEKRQSVAFWCNPISGHATLYWYQQILGQGPKLLIQFQNNGVVDDSQLPKDRFSAERLKGVDSTLKIQPAKLEDSAVYLCASSLIRDRGYEQYFGPGTRLTVT.

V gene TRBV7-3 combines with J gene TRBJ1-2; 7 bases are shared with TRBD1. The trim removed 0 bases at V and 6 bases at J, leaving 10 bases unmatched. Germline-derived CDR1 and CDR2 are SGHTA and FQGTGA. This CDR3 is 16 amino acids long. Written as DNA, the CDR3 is TGTGCCAGCAGCTTAACCCCCCAGGGGGGATTGGATGGCTACACCTTC. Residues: CASSLTPQGGLDGYTF. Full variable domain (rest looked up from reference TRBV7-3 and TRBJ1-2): GAGVSQTPSNKVTEKGKYVELRCDPISGHTALYWYRQSLGQGPEFLIYFQGTGAADDSGLPNDRFFAVRPEGSVSTLKIQRTERGDSAVYLCASSLTPQGGLDGYTFGSGTRLTVV.

The CDR3 nucleotides are TGTGCCACCCGACAGCCTCAATCCCCTTTCAAAGCTTTCTTT. Amino acid sequence: CATRQPQSPFKAFF. The rearrangement uses TRBV6-5 and TRBJ1-1; D perhaps matches TRBD1 (5 bases). The CDR3 has 14 residues. The ends were cut back, 10 bases at V and 9 bases at J, with 24 bases in the middle. Germline CDR1 MNHEY, CDR2 SVGAGI.

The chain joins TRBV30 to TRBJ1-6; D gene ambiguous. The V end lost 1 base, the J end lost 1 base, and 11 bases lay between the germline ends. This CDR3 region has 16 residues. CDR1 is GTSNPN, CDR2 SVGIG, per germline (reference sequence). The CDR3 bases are TGTGCCTGGAGTGACCCCCGGAGGTCCTATAATTCACCCCTCCACTTT. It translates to CAWSDPRRSYNSPLHF.

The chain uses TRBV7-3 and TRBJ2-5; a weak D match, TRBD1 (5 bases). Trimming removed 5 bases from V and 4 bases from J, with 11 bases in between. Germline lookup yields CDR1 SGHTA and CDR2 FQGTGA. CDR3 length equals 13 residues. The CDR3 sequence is CASSPQVGETQYF. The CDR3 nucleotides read TGTGCCAGCAGCCCACAGGTCGGAGAGACCCAGTACTTC.

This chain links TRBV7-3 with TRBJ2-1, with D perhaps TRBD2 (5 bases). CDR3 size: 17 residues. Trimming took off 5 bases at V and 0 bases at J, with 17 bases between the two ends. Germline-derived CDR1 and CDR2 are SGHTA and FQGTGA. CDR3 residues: CASSPGLPMTSYNEQFF. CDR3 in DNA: TGTGCCAGCAGCCCTGGACTGCCTATGACCTCCTACAATGAGCAGTTCTTC. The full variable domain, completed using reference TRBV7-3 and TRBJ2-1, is GAGVSQTPSNKVTEKGKYVELRCDPISGHTALYWYRQSLGQGPEFLIYFQGTGAADDSGLPNDRFFAVRPEGSVSTLKIQRTERGDSAVYLCASSPGLPMTSYNEQFFGPGTRLTVL.

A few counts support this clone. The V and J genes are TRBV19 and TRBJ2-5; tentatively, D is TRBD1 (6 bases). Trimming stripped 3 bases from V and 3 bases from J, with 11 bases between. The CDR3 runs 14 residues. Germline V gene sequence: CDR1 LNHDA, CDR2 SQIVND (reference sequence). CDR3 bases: TGTGCCAGTAGTATGGCAGGGGCTGAAGAGACCCAGTACTTC. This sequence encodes CASSMAGAEETQYF.

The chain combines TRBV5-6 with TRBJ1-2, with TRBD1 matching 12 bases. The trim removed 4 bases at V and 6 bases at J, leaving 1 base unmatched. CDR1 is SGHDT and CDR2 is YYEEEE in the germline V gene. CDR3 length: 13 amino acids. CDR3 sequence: CASSRDRGHGYTF. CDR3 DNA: TGTGCCAGCAGCCGGGACAGGGGGCATGGCTACACCTTC. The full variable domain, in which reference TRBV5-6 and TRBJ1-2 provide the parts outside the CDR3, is DAGVTQSPTHLIKTRGQQVTLRCSPKSGHDTVSWYQQALGQGPQFIFQYYEEEERQRGNFPDRFSGHQFPNYSSELNVNALLLGDSALYLCASSRDRGHGYTFGSGTRLTVV.

The CDR3 DNA reads TGTGCCAGCAGGCCCCGGACAGGGGGGACCTACGAGCAGTACTTC. Residues: CASRPRTGGTYEQYF. This rearrangement joins TRBV2 to TRBJ2-7; 10 bases line up with TRBD1. CDR1 is SNHLY and CDR2 is FYNNEI in the germline V gene. J lost 2 bases, V lost 6 bases, and 7 bases had no gene match. The CDR3 sequence is 15 residues long.

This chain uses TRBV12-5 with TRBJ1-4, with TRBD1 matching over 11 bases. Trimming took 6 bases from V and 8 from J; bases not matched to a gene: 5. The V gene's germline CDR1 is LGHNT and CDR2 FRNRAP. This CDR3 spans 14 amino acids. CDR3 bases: TGTGCTAGTGGGCACCGGGACAGGGGGGAAAAACTGTTTTTT. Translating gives CASGHRDRGEKLFF.

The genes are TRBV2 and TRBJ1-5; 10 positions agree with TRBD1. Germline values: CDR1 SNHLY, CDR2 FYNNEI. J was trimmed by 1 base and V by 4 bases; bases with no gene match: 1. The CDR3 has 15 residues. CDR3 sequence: CASSGQGASNQPQHF. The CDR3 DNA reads TGTGCCAGCAGTGGACAGGGGGCCAGCAATCAGCCCCAGCATTTT. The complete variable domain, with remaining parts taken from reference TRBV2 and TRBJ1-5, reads EPEVTQTPSHQVTQMGQEVILRCVPISNHLYFYWYRQILGQKVEFLVSFYNNEISEKSEIFDDQFSVERPDGSNFTLKIRSTKLEDSAMYFCASSGQGASNQPQHFGDGTRLSIL.

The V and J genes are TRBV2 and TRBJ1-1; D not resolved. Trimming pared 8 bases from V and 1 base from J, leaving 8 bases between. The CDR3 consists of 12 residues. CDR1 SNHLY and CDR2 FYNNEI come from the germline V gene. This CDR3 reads CASGGENTEAFF. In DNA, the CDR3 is TGTGCCAGCGGCGGGGAGAACACTGAAGCTTTCTTT.

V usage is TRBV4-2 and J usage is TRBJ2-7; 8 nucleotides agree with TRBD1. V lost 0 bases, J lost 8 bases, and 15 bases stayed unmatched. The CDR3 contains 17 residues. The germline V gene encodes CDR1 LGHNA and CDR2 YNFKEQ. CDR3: CASSQDRDPPGQVQQYF. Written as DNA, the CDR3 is TGTGCCAGCAGCCAAGATCGAGACCCCCCGGGACAGGTTCAGCAGTACTTC.

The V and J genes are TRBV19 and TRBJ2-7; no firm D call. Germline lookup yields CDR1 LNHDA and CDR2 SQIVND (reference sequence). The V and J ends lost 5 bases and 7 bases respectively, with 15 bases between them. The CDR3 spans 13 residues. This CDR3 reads CASSFGETREQYF. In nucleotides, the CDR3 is TGTGCCAGTAGTTTTGGTGAAACGCGAGAGCAGTACTTC.

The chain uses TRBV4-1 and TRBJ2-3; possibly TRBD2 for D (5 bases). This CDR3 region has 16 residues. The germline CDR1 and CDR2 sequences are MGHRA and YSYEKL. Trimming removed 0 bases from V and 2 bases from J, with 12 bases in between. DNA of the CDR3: TGCGCCAGCAGCCAAGATGTTCGGGGTTACACAGATACGCAGTATTTT. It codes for CASSQDVRGYTDTQYF.

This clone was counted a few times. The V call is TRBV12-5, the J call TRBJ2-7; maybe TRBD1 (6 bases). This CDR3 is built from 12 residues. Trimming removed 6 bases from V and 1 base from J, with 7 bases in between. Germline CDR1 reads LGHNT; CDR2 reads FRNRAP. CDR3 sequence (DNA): TGTGCTAGTGGAGGACAGTCCTACGAGCAGTACTTC. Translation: CASGGQSYEQYF.

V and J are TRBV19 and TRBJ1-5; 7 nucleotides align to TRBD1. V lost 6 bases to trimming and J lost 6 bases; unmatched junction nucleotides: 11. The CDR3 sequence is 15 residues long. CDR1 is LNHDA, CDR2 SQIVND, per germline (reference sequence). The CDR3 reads CASSPLTRGAQPQHF. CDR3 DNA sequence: TGTGCCAGTAGCCCCCTGACCAGGGGGGCTCAGCCCCAGCATTTT.